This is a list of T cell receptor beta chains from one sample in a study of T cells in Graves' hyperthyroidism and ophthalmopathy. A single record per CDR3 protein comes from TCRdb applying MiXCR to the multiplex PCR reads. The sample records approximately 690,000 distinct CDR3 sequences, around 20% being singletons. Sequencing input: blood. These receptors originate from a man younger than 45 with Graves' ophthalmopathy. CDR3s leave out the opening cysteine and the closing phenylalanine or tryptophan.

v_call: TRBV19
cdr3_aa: ARRTALYQPQH

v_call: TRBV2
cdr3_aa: ASSEFTGATRDTQY

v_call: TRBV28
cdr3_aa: ASFIGGSTGELF

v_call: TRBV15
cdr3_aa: ATSRDARGPVTDTQY

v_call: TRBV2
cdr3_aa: ASSERGTSGYEQY

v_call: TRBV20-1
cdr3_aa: SLVAGGETSGGLETQY

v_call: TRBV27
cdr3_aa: ASSPPVPGLARPSTDTQY

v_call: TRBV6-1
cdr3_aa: ASTKGGPRAGNTIY

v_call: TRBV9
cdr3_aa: ASSVVGRAGNEQF

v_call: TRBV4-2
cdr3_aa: ASSHLAGDEQF

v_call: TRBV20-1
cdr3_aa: SAREHGTQY

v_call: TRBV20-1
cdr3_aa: SLPTARSYEQY

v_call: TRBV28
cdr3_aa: ASSLGSSGNSYEQY

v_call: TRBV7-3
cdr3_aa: ASSDQGSGMRSYNEQF

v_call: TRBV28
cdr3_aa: ASSLNLQGLNYGYT

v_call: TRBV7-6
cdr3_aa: ASSEDRGNGYT

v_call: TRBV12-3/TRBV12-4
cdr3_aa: ASSKVRMGGNTIY

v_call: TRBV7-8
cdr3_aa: ASSGGTTLGDEQY

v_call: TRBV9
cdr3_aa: ASSSQGGLGELF

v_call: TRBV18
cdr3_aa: ANSPLTNEQF

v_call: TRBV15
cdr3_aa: ATSRDQGLAHEQY

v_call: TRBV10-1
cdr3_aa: ASSESIKTDTQY

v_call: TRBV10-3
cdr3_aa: AIKAPGETQY

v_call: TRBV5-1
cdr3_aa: ASRPTSGSNTGELF

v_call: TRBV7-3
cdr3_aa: ASSPGVERNEQY

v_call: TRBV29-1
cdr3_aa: SVGDRGFYEQY

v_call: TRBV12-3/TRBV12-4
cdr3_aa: ASSSTGRTGYT

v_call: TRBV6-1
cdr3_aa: ASSENGAADTQY

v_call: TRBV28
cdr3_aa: ASGGQGSSTDTQY

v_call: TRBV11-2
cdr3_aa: ASSQRNGGDSPLH

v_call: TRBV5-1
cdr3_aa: ASSPDRPTNEKLF

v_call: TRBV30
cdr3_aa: AWAKISDTQY

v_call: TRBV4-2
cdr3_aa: ASSQDRLAGANTGELF

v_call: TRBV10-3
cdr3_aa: AISGSGSGEQY

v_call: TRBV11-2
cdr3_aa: ASSLAAGVTGDTQY

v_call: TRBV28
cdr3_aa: ASSIQIAYSYNSPLH

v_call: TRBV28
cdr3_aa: ASSLWGGNQPQH

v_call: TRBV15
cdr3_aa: ATTLRGNQPQH

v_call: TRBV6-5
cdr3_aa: ASSYTPGTGGTEAF

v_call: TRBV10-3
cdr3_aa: AISEFGGGSYNEQF

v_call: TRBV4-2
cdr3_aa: ASSQERSVSYEQY

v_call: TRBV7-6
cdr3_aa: ASSLARRGPRSSYNEQF

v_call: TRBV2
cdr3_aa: ASKTDTQY

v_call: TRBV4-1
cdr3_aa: ASSQRTGGFDEQY

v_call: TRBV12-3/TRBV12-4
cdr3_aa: ASNLDTDTQY

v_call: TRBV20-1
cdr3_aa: SARRQGSYEQY

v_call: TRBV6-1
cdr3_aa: ASREPGQGDTEAF

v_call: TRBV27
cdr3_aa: ASRATGRGSPLH

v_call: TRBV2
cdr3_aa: ASSGNYGYT

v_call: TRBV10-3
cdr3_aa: AISDPGGGYEQY

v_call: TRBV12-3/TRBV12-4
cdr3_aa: ASSVDYYSYNEQF

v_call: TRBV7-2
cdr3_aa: ASRRQGYTEAF

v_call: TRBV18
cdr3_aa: ASSSTSDSYEQY

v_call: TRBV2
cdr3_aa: ASSGQGDTGELF